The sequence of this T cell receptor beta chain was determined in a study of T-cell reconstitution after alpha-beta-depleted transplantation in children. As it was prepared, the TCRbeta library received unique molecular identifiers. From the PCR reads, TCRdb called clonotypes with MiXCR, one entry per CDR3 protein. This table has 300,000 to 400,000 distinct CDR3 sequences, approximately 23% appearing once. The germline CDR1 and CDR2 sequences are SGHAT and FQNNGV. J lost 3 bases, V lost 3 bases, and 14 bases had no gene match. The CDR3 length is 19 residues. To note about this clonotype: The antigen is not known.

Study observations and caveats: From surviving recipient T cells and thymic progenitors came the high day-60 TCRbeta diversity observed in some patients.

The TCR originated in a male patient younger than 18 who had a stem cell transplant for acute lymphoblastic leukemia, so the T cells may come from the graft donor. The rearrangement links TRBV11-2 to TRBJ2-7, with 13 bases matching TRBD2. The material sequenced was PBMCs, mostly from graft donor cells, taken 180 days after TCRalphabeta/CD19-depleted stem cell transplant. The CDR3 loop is CASSFDLLAGGPLVYEQYF. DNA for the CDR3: TGTGCCAGCAGCTTCGACCTACTAGCGGGAGGGCCCTTGGTCTACGAGCAGTACTTC.